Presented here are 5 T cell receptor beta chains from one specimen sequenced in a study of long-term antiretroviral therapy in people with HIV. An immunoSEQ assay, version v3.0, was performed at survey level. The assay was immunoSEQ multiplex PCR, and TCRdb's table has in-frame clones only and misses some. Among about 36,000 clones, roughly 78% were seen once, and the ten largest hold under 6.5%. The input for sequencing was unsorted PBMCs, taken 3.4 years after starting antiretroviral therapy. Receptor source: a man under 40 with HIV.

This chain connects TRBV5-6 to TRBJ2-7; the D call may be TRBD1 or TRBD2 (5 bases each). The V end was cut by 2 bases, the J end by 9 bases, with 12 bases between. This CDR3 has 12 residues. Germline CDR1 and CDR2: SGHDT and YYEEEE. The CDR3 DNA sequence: TGTGCCAGCAGCTTAGGGACGCATCTGCAGTACTTC. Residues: CASSLGTHLQYF.

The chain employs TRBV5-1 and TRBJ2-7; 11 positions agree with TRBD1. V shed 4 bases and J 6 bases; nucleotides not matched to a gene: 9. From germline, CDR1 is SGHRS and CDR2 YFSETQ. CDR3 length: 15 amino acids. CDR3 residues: CASSKTGTGGSEQYF. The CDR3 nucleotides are TGCGCCAGCAGCAAGACCGGGACAGGGGGTAGCGAGCAGTACTTC.

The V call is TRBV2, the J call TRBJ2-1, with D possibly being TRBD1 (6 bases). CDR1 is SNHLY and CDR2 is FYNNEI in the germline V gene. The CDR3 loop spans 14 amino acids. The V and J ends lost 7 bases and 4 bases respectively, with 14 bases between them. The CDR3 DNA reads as TGTGCCAGCATGAACAGGGTTCCGTACAATGAGCAGTTCTTC. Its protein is CASMNRVPYNEQFF.

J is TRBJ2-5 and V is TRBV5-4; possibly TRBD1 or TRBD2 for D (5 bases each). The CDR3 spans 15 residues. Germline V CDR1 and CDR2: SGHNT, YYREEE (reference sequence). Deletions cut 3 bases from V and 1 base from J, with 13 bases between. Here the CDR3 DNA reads TGTGCCAGCAGCTCCAGGGCTAGCCTCCAAGAGACCCAGTACTTC. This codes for CASSSRASLQETQYF. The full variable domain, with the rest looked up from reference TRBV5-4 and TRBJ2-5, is ETGVTQSPTHLIKTRGQQVTLRCSSQSGHNTVSWYQQALGQGPQFIFQYYREEENGRGNFPPRFSGLQFPNYSSELNVNALELDDSALYLCASSSRASLQETQYFGPGTRLLVL.

The CDR3 region is CASRGGTDTQYF. CDR3 sequence (DNA): TGCGCCAGCCGCGGGGGCACAGATACGCAGTATTTT. This chain connects TRBV4-1 to TRBJ2-3, with D tentatively TRBD2 (6 bases). The CDR3 consists of 12 residues. Deletions cut 8 bases from V and 1 base from J, with 7 bases between. The germline gives CDR1 MGHRA, CDR2 YSYEKL.